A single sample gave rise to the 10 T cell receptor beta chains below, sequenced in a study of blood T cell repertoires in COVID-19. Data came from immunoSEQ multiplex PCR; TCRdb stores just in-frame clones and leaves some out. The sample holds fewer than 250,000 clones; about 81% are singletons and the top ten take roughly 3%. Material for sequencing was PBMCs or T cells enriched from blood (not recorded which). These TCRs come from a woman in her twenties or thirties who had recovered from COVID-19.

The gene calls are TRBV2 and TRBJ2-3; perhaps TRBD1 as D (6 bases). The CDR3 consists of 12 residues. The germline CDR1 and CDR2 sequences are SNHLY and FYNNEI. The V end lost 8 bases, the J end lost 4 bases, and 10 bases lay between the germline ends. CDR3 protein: CASLQGSDTQYF. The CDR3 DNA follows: TGTGCCAGCCTACAGGGATCAGATACGCAGTATTTT.

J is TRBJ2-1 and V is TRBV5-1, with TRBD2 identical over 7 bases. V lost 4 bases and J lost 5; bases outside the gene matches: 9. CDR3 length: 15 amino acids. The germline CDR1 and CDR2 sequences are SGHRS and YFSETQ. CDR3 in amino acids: CASSPEAGTDNEQFF. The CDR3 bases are TGCGCCAGCAGCCCCGAAGCGGGAACCGACAATGAGCAGTTCTTC.

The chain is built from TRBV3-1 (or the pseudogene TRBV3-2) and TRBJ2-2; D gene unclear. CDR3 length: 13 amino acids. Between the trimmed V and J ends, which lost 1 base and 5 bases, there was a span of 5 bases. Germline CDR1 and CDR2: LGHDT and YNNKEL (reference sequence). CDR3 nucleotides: TGTGCCAGCAGCCAAGTCGTAACCGGGGAGCTGTTTTTT. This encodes CASSQVVTGELFF.

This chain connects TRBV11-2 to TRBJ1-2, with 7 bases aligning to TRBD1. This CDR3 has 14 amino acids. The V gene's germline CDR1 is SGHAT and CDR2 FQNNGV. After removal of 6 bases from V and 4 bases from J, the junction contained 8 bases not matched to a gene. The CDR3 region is CASSSDRSVYGYTF. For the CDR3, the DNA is TGTGCCAGCAGTTCGGACAGGTCCGTCTATGGCTACACCTTC.

The CDR3 DNA reads as TGTGCCAGCAGCCCCGGGGGAACAACTAATGAAAAACTGTTTTTT. Translating it yields CASSPGGTTNEKLFF. The chain carries TRBV27 and TRBJ1-4, with D possibly matching TRBD1 (5 bases). The CDR3 contains 15 residues. Trimming took 6 bases from V and 0 from J, leaving 11 bases between them. Germline CDR1 MNHEY, CDR2 SMNVEV (reference sequence).

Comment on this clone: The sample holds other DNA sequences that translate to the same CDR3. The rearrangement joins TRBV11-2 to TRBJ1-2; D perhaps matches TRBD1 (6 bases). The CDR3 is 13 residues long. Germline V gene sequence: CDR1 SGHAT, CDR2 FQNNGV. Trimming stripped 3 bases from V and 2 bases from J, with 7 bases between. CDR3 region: CASSLDRNYGYTF. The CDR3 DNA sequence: TGTGCCAGCAGCTTGGACAGAAACTATGGCTACACCTTC.

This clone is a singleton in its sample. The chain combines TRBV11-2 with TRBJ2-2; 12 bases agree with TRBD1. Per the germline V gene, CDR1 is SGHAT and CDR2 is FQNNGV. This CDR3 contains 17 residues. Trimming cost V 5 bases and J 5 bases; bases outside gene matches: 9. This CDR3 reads CASSHDPGQGATGELFF. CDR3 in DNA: TGTGCCAGCAGCCACGACCCGGGACAGGGGGCAACCGGGGAGCTGTTTTTT.

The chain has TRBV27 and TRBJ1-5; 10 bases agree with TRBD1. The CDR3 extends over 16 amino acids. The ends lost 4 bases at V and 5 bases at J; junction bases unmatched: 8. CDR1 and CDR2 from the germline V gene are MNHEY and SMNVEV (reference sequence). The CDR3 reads CASSSRGTGEHQPQHF. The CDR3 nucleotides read TGTGCCAGCAGTTCACGGGGGACAGGGGAGCATCAGCCCCAGCATTTT.

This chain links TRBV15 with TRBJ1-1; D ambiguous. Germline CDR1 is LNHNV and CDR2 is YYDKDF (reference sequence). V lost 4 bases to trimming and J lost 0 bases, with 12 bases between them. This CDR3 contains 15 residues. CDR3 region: CATSTEGVMNTEAFF. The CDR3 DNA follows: TGTGCCACCAGCACCGAGGGAGTTATGAACACTGAAGCTTTCTTT. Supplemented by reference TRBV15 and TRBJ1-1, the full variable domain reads DAMVIQNPRYQVTQFGKPVTLSCSQTLNHNVMYWYQQKSSQAPKLLFHYYDKDFNNEADTPDNFQSRRPNTSFCFLDIRSPGLGDTAMYLCATSTEGVMNTEAFFGQGTRLTVV.

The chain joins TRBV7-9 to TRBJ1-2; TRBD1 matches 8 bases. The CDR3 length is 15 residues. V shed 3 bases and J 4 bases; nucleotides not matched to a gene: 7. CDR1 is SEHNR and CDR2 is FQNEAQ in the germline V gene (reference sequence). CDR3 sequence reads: CASSLAGGGAYGYTF. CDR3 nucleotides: TGTGCCAGCAGCTTGGCAGGGGGCGGGGCCTATGGCTACACCTTC.